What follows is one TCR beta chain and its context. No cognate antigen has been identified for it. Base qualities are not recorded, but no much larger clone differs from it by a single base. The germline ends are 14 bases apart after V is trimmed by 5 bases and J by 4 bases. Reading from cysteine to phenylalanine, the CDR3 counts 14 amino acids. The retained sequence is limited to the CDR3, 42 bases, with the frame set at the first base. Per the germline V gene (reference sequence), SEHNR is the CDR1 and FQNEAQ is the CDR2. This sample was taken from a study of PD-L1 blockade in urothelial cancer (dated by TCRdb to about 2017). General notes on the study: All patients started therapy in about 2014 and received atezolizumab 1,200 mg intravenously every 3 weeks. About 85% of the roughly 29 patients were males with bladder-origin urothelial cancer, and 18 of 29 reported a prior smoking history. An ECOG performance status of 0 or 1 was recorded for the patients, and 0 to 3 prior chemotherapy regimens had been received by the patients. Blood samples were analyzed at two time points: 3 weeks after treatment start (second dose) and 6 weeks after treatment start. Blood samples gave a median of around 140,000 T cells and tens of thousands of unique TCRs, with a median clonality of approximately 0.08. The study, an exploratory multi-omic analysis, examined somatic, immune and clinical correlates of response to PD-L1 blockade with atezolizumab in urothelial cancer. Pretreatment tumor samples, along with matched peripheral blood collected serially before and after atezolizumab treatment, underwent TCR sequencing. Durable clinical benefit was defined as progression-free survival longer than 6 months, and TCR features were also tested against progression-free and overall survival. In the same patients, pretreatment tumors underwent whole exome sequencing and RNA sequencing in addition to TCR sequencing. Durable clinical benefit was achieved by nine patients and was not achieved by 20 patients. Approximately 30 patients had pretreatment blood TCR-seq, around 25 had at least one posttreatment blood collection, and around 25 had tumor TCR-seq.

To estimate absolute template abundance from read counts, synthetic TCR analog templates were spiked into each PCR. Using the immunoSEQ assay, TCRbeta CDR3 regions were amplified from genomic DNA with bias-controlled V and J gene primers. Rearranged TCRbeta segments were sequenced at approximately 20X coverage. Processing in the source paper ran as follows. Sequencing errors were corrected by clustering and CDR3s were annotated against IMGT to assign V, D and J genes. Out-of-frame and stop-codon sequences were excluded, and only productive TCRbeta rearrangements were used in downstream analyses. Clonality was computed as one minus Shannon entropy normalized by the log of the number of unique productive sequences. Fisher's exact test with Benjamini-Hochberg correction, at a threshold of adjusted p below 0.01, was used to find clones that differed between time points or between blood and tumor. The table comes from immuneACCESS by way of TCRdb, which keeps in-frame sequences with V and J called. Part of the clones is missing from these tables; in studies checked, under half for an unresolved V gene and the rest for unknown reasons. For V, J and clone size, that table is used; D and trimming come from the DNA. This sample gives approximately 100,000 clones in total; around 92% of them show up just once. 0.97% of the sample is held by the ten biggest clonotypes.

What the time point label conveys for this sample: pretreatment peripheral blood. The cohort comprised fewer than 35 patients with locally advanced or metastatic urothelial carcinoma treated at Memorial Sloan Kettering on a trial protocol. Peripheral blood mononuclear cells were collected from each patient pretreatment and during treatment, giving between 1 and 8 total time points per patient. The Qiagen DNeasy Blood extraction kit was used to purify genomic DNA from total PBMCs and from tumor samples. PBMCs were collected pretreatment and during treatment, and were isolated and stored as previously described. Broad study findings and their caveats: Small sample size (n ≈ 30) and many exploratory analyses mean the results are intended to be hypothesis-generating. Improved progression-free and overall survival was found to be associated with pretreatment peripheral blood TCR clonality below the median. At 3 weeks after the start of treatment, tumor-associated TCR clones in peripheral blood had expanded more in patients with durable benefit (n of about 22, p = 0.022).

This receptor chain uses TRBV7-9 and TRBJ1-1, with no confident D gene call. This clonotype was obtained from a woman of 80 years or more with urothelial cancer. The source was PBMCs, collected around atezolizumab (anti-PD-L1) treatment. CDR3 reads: CASSLRRTGTEAFF. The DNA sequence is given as TGTGCCAGCAGCCTTCGACGAACGGGCACTGAAGCTTTCTTT.